This T cell receptor (beta chain) was identified during a study of cytomegalovirus exposure and HLA in healthy donors. Worth noting for this clone: The antigen remains undetermined.

V gave up 2 bases and J gave up 3 bases, with 11 bases separating them. The germline gives CDR1 SGHTA, CDR2 FQGTGA. The CDR3 has 15 residues. Study-level points and caveats: Investigators reported approximately 170 TCR beta chains as tied to cytomegalovirus. Most TCR sequences were rare, but some public TCRs occurred in many donors. CMV antigen specificity of a few CMV-associated chains was confirmed in vitro.

The table came from immunoSEQ multiplex PCR; TCRdb's copy has only in-frame clones and leaves some out. This sample has over 100,000 clones, with more than 70% found just once. V is TRBV7-3 and J is TRBJ2-1; unclear D gene. This receptor was obtained from a woman younger than 35 in good health and CMV-seronegative. Sequencing used PBMCs. In DNA, the CDR3 is TGTGCCAGCAGCTTAGGGCCGCCTGGCTACAATGAGCAGTTCTTC. This codes for CASSLGPPGYNEQFF.